Sequencing of this T cell receptor beta chain was carried out in a study of cytomegalovirus exposure and HLA in healthy donors. Findings and limits, study-wide: The classifier was said to identify cytomegalovirus status with high specificity and sensitivity. The authors confirmed in vitro that a few CMV-associated chains were specific for CMV antigens.

As for this clone: The antigen remains unidentified.

TCRdb's table, derived via immunoSEQ multiplex PCR, lists solely in-frame clones and lacks some. The table has 110,000 to 150,000 clones, approximately 89% seen once. The sample was PBMCs. This TCR derives from a woman aged 18-29 years in good health and CMV-seropositive.

CDR3 bases: TGTGCCAGCAGCTCAGACAGGGGTGGAACCGGGGAGCTGTTTTTT. Its protein product is CASSSDRGGTGELFF. This rearrangement joins TRBV5-4 to TRBJ2-2, with 8 bases identical to TRBD1. The CDR3 sequence is 15 residues long. The germline gives CDR1 SGHNT, CDR2 YYREEE (reference sequence). Losses at the gene ends were 3 bases for V and 5 bases for J; bases not matched to a gene: 6.